Ten or more counts support the clone carrying this T cell receptor beta chain. Unique molecular identifiers featured in how the TCRbeta library was prepared. TCRdb independently ran MiXCR on the PCR reads; one entry per CDR3 protein. Here the sample spans roughly 590,000 distinct CDR3 sequences, about 15% being singletons. These data belong to a study of T-cell reconstitution after alpha-beta-depleted transplantation in children. Germline CDR1 and CDR2: SQVTM and ANQGSEA. V was trimmed by 7 bases and J by 3 bases, leaving 11 bases between them. CDR3 length equals 12 residues. The TCR sequence derives from a human donor who donated a stem cell graft to a child with acute myeloid leukemia. Sequencing was performed on PBMCs from the stem cell graft donor, taken from the stem cell graft. The chain recombines TRBV29-1 with TRBJ2-3, with no clear D. The CDR3 coding sequence is TGCAGCGCCGAGGTGGTTACAGATACGCAGTATTTT. It codes for CSAEVVTDTQYF.